The clone carrying this T cell receptor (beta chain) occurred once. Its antigen is as yet unknown. The data were taken from a study of T cell clones after liver transplantation. Broader study findings: Graft donor-reactive T cells possibly entered the graft instead of undergoing deletion.

TCRdb keeps only in-frame clones here, not all; method: immunoSEQ multiplex PCR. The table includes just under 60,000 clones, roughly 70% detected once. The length of the CDR3 is 12 residues. Germline CDR1 is SGHTA and CDR2 is FQGNSA. V shed 2 bases and J shed 4 bases, with 4 bases lying between them. The chain joins TRBV7-2 to TRBJ2-3; unclear D gene. This receptor was taken from a human patient who received a liver transplant. Some of the T cells may derive from the graft donor. Sequences were derived from CD4+ T cells from blood, sampled at the 15-month timepoint. The CDR3 here is CASSLSSDTQYF. Here the CDR3 DNA reads TGTGCCAGCAGCTTATCGTCAGATACGCAGTATTTT. Supplemented by reference TRBV7-2 and TRBJ2-3, the full variable domain reads GAGVSQSPSNKVTEKGKDVELRCDPISGHTALYWYRQSLGQGLEFLIYFQGNSAPDKSGLPSDRFSAERTGGSVSTLTIQRTQQEDSAVYLCASSLSSDTQYFGPGTRLTVL.